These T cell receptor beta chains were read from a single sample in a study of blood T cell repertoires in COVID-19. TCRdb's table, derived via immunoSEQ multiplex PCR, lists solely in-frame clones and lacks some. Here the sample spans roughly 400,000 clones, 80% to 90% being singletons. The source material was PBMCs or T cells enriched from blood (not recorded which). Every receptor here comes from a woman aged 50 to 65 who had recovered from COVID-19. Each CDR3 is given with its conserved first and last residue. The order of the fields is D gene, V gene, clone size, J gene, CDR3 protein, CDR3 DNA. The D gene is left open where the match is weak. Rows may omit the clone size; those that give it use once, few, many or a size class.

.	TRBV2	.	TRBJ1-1	CASSGYYTEAFF	TGTGCCAGCAGTGGGTACTACACTGAAGCTTTCTTT
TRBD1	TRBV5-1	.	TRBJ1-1	CASSSGTGRAVTEAFF	TGCGCCAGCAGCTCCGGGACAGGGAGAGCAGTCACTGAAGCTTTCTTT
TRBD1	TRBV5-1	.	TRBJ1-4	CASSITGQGLYEKLFF	TGCGCCAGCAGCATCACAGGACAGGGGCTGTATGAAAAACTGTTTTTT
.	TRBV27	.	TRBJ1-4	CASSTGYEVEKLFF	TGTGCCAGCAGCACAGGGTATGAGGTTGAAAAACTGTTTTTT
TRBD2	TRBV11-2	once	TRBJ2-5	CASSSGRGQETQYF	TGTGCCAGCAGCTCCGGGCGGGGGCAAGAGACCCAGTACTTC
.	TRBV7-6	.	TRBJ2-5	CASSFGRKETQYF	TGTGCCAGCAGCTTTGGGCGCAAAGAGACCCAGTACTTC
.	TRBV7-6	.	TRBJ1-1	CASSPRGNTEAFF	TGTGCCAGCAGCCCCCGGGGGAACACTGAAGCTTTCTTT
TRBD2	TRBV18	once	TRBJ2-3	CASSGTSPRTDTQYF	TGTGCCAGCTCAGGGACTAGCCCCCGCACAGATACGCAGTATTTT
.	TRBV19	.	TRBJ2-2	CASSDMSNTGELFF	TGTGCCAGTAGTGACATGTCGAACACCGGGGAGCTGTTTTTT
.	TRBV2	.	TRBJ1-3	CASSPAYSGNTIYF	TGTGCCAGCAGCCCTGCCTACTCTGGAAACACCATATATTTT
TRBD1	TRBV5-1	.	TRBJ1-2	CASSLGTGANYGYTF	TGCGCCAGCAGCTTAGGGACAGGGGCCAACTATGGCTACACCTTC
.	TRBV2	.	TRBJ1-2	CASFGGVYGYTF	TGTGCCAGCTTTGGAGGGGTCTATGGCTACACCTTC
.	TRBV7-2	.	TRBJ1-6	CASSPGSLRSPLHF	TGTGCCAGCAGCCCCGGGTCCCTGCGCTCACCCCTCCACTTT
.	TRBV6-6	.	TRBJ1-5	CASRKRTDSNQPQHF	TGTGCCAGCAGGAAGCGGACAGATAGCAATCAGCCCCAGCATTTT
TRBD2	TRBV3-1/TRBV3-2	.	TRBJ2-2	CASSQEREGAVGELFF	TGTGCCAGCAGCCAAGAGCGGGAGGGGGCCGTCGGGGAGCTGTTTTTT
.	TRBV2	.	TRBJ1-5	CAQAREQNQPQHF	TGTGCCCAGGCCAGGGAACAAAATCAGCCCCAGCATTTT
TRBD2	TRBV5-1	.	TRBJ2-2	CASSIGTSGAPGELFF	TGCGCCAGCAGCATCGGGACTAGCGGGGCCCCCGGGGAGCTGTTTTTT
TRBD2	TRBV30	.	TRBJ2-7	CAWSHSGLDYEQYF	TGTGCCTGGAGTCATAGCGGGCTTGACTACGAGCAGTACTTC
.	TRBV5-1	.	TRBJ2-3	CASSLLVVGGLPDTQYF	TGCGCCAGCAGCTTGTTGGTTGTAGGTGGGCTCCCAGATACGCAGTATTTT
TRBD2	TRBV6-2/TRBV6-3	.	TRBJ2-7	CASSSRQLAASHGEQYF	TGTGCCAGCAGTTCCCGTCAACTAGCGGCCAGTCATGGAGAGCAGTACTTC
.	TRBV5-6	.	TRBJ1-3	CASSLGGLSSGNTIYF	TGTGCCAGCAGCTTGGGCGGCCTGAGCTCTGGAAACACCATATATTTT
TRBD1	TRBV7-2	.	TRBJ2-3	CASSSLAGGSTDTQYF	TGTGCCAGCAGCTCCCTAGCAGGGGGAAGCACAGATACGCAGTATTTT
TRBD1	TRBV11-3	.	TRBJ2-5	CASSSDRADQETQYF	TGTGCCAGCAGCTCGGACAGGGCGGACCAAGAGACCCAGTACTTC
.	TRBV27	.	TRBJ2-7	CASSLAGTAKIEQYF	TGTGCCAGCAGTTTAGCCGGGACTGCTAAAATCGAGCAGTACTTC
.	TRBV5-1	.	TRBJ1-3	CASSSAGSESSGNTIYF	TGCGCCAGCAGCTCAGCGGGATCCGAGAGCTCTGGAAACACCATATATTTT
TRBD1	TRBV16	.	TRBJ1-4	CASSQGTGGILTNEKLFF	TGTGCCAGCAGCCAAGGGACAGGCGGGATTTTGACTAATGAAAAACTGTTTTTT
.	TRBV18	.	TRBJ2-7	CASSPGRRVEQYF	TGTGCCAGCTCGCCAGGGCGACGCGTCGAGCAGTACTTC
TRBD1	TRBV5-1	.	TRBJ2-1	CASSLEWTGSYNEQFF	TGCGCCAGCAGCTTGGAGTGGACAGGCTCCTACAATGAGCAGTTCTTC